This section outlines one T cell receptor beta chain sequence together with its context. As yet, its antigen is unknown. Repertoires were generated with immunoSEQ multiplex PCR, while TCRdb's copy carries only in-frame clones and drops some. The sample has more than 60,000 clones; around 85% are singletons. The data originate from a study of early stage breast cancer tumors. On the study more broadly: Of some 17 invasive breast tumors, about twelve were hormone receptor-positive, HER2-negative.

The CDR3 has 14 residues. V dropped 6 bases and J dropped 4 bases, with 15 bases sitting between them. Germline CDR1 is MNHEY and CDR2 is SVGAGI. The study, taken as a whole, reports: Commonly generated sequences made up most enriched TCRB sequences shared between patients.

Material for sequencing was blood. The source of this sequence is a person aged 55 to 70 with breast cancer. This chain joins TRBV6-5 and TRBJ1-2; maybe TRBD1 (5 bases). The CDR3 loop is CASSRDRNSYGYTF. As DNA, the CDR3 is TGTGCCAGCAGCCGGGACCGAAACTCCTATGGCTACACCTTC.